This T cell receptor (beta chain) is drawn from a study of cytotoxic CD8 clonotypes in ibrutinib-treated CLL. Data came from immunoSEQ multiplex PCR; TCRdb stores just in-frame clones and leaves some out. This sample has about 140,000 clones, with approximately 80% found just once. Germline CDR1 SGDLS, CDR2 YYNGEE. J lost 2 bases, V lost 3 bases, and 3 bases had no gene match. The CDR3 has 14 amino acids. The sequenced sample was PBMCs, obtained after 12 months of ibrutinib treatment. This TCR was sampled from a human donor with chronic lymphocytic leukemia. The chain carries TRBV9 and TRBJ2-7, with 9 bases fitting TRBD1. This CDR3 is CASSDRDRAYEQYF. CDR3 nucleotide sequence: TGTGCCAGCAGCGACCGGGACAGGGCCTACGAGCAGTACTTC.